The 14 T cell receptor beta chains reported below all come from one sample, sequenced in a study of T cells after yellow fever vaccination. TCRdb passed the 5' RACE reads through MiXCR, listing each CDR3 protein once. The sample yields about 200,000 distinct CDR3 sequences, 2.5% to 3.5% seen once. The sample here was CD4+ T cells sorted from PBMCs, taken 10 days after the yellow fever booster vaccination. The receptors here all came from a man between 18 and 35 years old who received the YFV17D yellow fever vaccine.

This clonotype was seen at least ten times. The gene calls are TRBV7-2 and TRBJ2-2; D tentatively reads TRBD1 or TRBD2 (6 bases each). The length of the CDR3 is 17 residues. Germline-derived CDR1 and CDR2 are SGHTA and FQGNSA. V was shortened by 5 bases and J by 1 base, with 17 bases between the two germline ends. The CDR3 region has the DNA TGTGCCAGCAGCCCAAGGTCGGGGGCCCGGAACACCGGGGAGCTGTTTTTT. This codes for CASSPRSGARNTGELFF.

This clonotype was observed at least ten times. The rearrangement links TRBV7-9 to TRBJ1-2; no definite D call. The germline CDR1 and CDR2 sequences are SEHNR and FQNEAQ (reference sequence). V dropped 5 bases and J dropped 8 bases, with 18 bases sitting between them. The CDR3 totals 14 residues. The CDR3 DNA is TGTGCCAGCAGCCCCCGGAGCGAGGGTTACGGCTACACCTTC. This sequence encodes CASSPRSEGYGYTF.

The gene calls are TRBV6-5 and TRBJ1-6, with 7 bases fitting TRBD1. The length of the CDR3 is 15 residues. Per germline, CDR1 MNHEY and CDR2 SVGAGI. With V trimmed by 3 bases and J by 6 bases, 5 bases remained unmatched. The chain's CDR3 is CASSYEGARNSPLHF. In nucleotides, the CDR3 is TGTGCCAGCAGTTATGAGGGGGCGCGTAATTCACCCCTCCACTTT.

This clonotype was found a few times. The chain carries TRBV25-1 and TRBJ1-2; 9 bases align to TRBD1. CDR1 MGHDK and CDR2 SYGVNS come from the germline V gene. The CDR3 is made up of 13 amino acids. V shed 6 bases, J shed 8 bases, and the junction held 7 bases outside the gene matches. The CDR3 here is CASRGGTGRGYTF. The DNA for the CDR3 is TGTGCCAGCAGAGGAGGGACAGGGAGAGGCTACACCTTC.

This clonotype was picked up many times. The chain has TRBV20-1 and TRBJ1-2, with D possibly TRBD1 on 6 matching bases. V lost 5 bases, J lost 6 bases, and 19 bases lay in between. The CDR3 spans 14 residues. CDR1 and CDR2 from the germline V gene are DFQATT and SNEGSKA (reference sequence). The CDR3 DNA reads as TGCAGTGCTTCCTTAAGTACAGGGCTCGATGGCTACACCTTC. Translation: CSASLSTGLDGYTF.

The rearrangement uses TRBV20-1 and TRBJ2-1; D gene unclear. Germline CDR1 DFQATT, CDR2 SNEGSKA (reference sequence). V lost 7 bases and J lost 7, with 11 bases in between. This CDR3 has 11 residues. The CDR3 reads CSGDRRNEQFF. The CDR3 DNA is TGCAGTGGGGATCGACGGAATGAGCAGTTCTTC.

This clonotype turned up a few times. The rearrangement links TRBV3-1 to TRBJ2-7; tentative D call: TRBD2 (5 bases). Looked up from germline, CDR1 is LGHDT and CDR2 is YNNKEL (reference sequence). CDR3 length: 14 amino acids. V was shortened by 1 base and J by 5 bases, with 12 bases between the two germline ends. The chain's CDR3 is CASSQGWGAHEQYV. As DNA, the CDR3 is TGTGCCAGCAGCCAAGGATGGGGAGCTCACGAGCAGTACGTC.

There are many counts of this clonotype. V and J are TRBV5-1 and TRBJ2-3, with unresolved D. The length of the CDR3 is 14 residues. V was cut by 4 bases and J by 0 bases, with 9 bases left in between. The germline V gene encodes CDR1 SGHRS and CDR2 YFSETQ. The CDR3 nucleotides read TGCGCCAGCAGCCAGGTACGGAGCACAGATACGCAGTATTTT. Its translation is CASSQVRSTDTQYF.

In its sample, this clonotype was seen a few times. V is TRBV4-1 and J is TRBJ2-2, with a tentative D call TRBD2 (7 bases). The V end lost 4 bases, the J end lost 5 bases, and 14 bases lay between the germline ends. CDR1 MGHRA and CDR2 YSYEKL come from the germline V gene. The CDR3 consists of 15 residues. The CDR3 DNA reads TGCGCCAGCAGCCCGAGGGGGGGAGGAACCGGGGAGCTGTTTTTT. Its translation: CASSPRGGGTGELFF.

The V gene is TRBV29-1, the J gene TRBJ2-3; 7 nucleotides line up with TRBD2. The CDR3 runs to 15 residues. CDR1 SQVTM and CDR2 ANQGSEA come from the germline V gene. Unmatched junction bases numbered 19, after V lost 7 bases and J lost 9 bases. CDR3 region: CSGRRASGNTETQYF. CDR3 coding DNA: TGCAGCGGAAGGAGGGCTAGCGGCAATACGGAGACGCAGTATTTT.

This clonotype was seen many times. The chain couples TRBV24-1 to TRBJ2-1; D is possibly TRBD2 (5 bases). V was pared by 9 bases and J by 3 bases, with 14 bases between. In germline, CDR1 is KGHDR, CDR2 SFDVKD. CDR3 length: 14 residues. CDR3 in DNA: TGTGCCACCGAGGGAGCCCTCAACTACAATGAGCAGTTCTTC. Its protein product is CATEGALNYNEQFF.

The V and J genes are TRBV7-2 and TRBJ2-3, with TRBD2 identical over 9 bases. Germline-derived CDR1 and CDR2 are SGHTA and FQGNSA. V lost 4 bases, J lost 1 base, and 3 bases stayed unmatched. The CDR3 spans 15 residues. For the CDR3, the DNA is TGTGCCAGCAGCTCTAGCGGGGATCGCACAGATACGCAGTATTTT. This codes for CASSSSGDRTDTQYF. The complete variable domain, with remaining parts taken from reference TRBV7-2 and TRBJ2-3, reads GAGVSQSPSNKVTEKGKDVELRCDPISGHTALYWYRQSLGQGLEFLIYFQGNSAPDKSGLPSDRFSAERTGGSVSTLTIQRTQQEDSAVYLCASSSSGDRTDTQYFGPGTRLTVL.

This clonotype was detected only a few times. CDR3 in DNA: TGCGCCAGCAGCCAAATCAACTTAGGACTAGCGGGGCAAGAGACCCAGTACTTC. It encodes CASSQINLGLAGQETQYF. The chain has TRBV4-1 and TRBJ2-5, with 12 bases matching TRBD2. The CDR3 has 18 amino acids. Germline lookup yields CDR1 MGHRA and CDR2 YSYEKL. With V trimmed by 2 bases and J by 2 bases, 9 bases remained unmatched.

This clonotype was picked up many times. This rearrangement joins TRBV7-9 to TRBJ1-4; D ambiguous. The CDR3 is made up of 16 amino acids. Per germline, CDR1 SEHNR and CDR2 FQNEAQ (reference sequence). Between the trimmed V and J ends, which lost 4 bases and 0 bases, there was a span of 12 bases. The CDR3, as DNA: TGTGCCAGCAGCTCCCCGATGACTGCAACTAATGAAAAACTGTTTTTT. This encodes CASSSPMTATNEKLFF. The full variable domain, in which reference TRBV7-9 and TRBJ1-4 provide the parts outside the CDR3, is DTGVSQNPRHKITKRGQNVTFRCDPISEHNRLYWYRQTLGQGPEFLTYFQNEAQLEKSRLLSDRFSAERPKGSFSTLEIQRTEQGDSAMYLCASSSPMTATNEKLFFGSGTQLSVL.